The rows below give T cell receptor beta chains drawn from one sample of a study of identical twins. TCRdb reprocessed the 5' RACE reads with MiXCR, giving one entry per CDR3 protein. This sample has some 240,000 distinct CDR3 sequences, with roughly 8% found just once. Separately, the same data were catalogued under a study of yellow fever vaccine responses in identical twins.

Sequencing used CD8+ T cells sorted from blood. These receptors were collected from a young woman in good health. Each CDR3 is given with its conserved first and last residue. The D gene is left open where the match is weak. The size field is filled for only some rows; it gives once, few, many or a size class.

>TRBJ2-3|TRBD1|TRBV7-9|NA
CASSLGQGATDTQYF
TGTGCCAGCAGCTTAGGACAGGGGGCGACAGATACGCAGTATTTT
>TRBJ2-1|TRBD1|TRBV20-1|few
CSAPPTGTGVIGEQFF
TGCAGTGCTCCCCCGACCGGGACAGGGGTAATAGGGGAGCAGTTCTTC
>TRBJ2-1|NA|TRBV21-1|many
CVVGRVQFF
TGTGTTGTCGGGCGGGTGCAGTTCTTC
>TRBJ2-3|NA|TRBV24-1|many
CATRDSSTDTQYF
TGTGCCACTAGGGACTCTAGCACAGATACGCAGTATTTT
>TRBJ2-5|TRBD2|TRBV12-3/TRBV12-4|many
CASSLTSGETQYF
TGTGCCAGCAGCCTGACTAGCGGAGAGACCCAGTACTTC
>TRBJ1-1|TRBD1|TRBV6-1|many
CATQGQANTEAFF
TGTGCCACCCAAGGACAGGCGAACACTGAAGCTTTCTTT
>TRBJ2-6|NA|TRBV4-3|few
CASSLEGDQAGANVLTF
TGCGCCAGCAGCCTGGAGGGAGATCAGGCTGGGGCCAACGTCCTGACTTTC
>TRBJ1-1|TRBD1|TRBV25-1|few
CASSDGQGPFF
TGTGCCAGCAGTGACGGACAGGGGCCTTTCTTT
>TRBJ2-7|TRBD1|TRBV29-1|many
CSVGNRGYEQYF
TGCAGCGTTGGTAACAGGGGGTACGAGCAGTACTTC
>TRBJ2-3|NA|TRBV7-2|many
CASSLDTSMSTDTQYF
TGTGCCAGCAGCTTAGATACTAGCATGTCTACAGATACGCAGTATTTT
>TRBJ2-5|NA|TRBV10-2|many
CASSSTGRKETQYF
TGCGCCAGCAGCTCCACAGGGAGGAAGGAGACCCAGTACTTC
>TRBJ2-3|NA|TRBV6-2/TRBV6-3|few
CASSTSTTYGESTDTQYF
TGTGCCAGCAGCACCTCTACGACTTACGGAGAGAGCACAGATACGCAGTATTTT
>TRBJ2-7|TRBD1|TRBV2|few
CASSELEGQGGYEQYF
TGTGCCAGCAGTGAACTGGAGGGACAGGGAGGATACGAGCAGTACTTC
>TRBJ2-5|NA|TRBV29-1|many
CSVVQRTIETQYF
TGCAGCGTTGTTCAGCGGACAATAGAGACCCAGTACTTC
>TRBJ1-2|NA|TRBV27|few
CASRSGTAYGYTF
TGTGCCAGCAGGTCCGGGACGGCCTATGGCTACACCTTC
>TRBJ2-7|TRBD2|TRBV29-1|medium-sized
CSVPSGRAYEQYF
TGCAGCGTTCCTAGCGGGAGGGCTTACGAGCAGTACTTC
>TRBJ2-3|TRBD2|TRBV6-5|NA
CASSYRSSGGLSTDTQYF
TGTGCCAGCAGTTACCGAAGTAGCGGGGGGCTTAGCACAGATACGCAGTATTTT
>TRBJ2-3|NA|TRBV3-1|few
CASSQERMSTDTQYF
TGTGCCAGCAGCCAAGAAAGGATGAGCACAGATACGCAGTATTTT
>TRBJ2-2|TRBD1|TRBV7-9|many
CASSPGTGGNGELFF
TGTGCCAGCAGCCCGGGAACAGGGGGCAACGGGGAGCTGTTTTTT
>TRBJ2-4|NA|TRBV29-1|many
CSGLTENIQYF
TGCAGCGGCCTCACAGAAAACATTCAGTACTTC
>TRBJ1-2|NA|TRBV7-8|few
CASSDSHYGYTF
TGTGCCAGCAGTGACAGCCACTATGGCTACACCTTC
>TRBJ2-2|NA|TRBV3-1|few
CASRLNGELFF
TGTGCCAGCAGACTAAACGGGGAGCTGTTTTTT
>TRBJ2-7|TRBD2|TRBV20-1|NA
CSGQTSGRPYEQYF
TGCAGTGGCCAAACTAGCGGGAGGCCCTACGAGCAGTACTTC
>TRBJ2-6|NA|TRBV6-2/TRBV6-3|once
CASRPVSEANVLTF
TGTGCCAGCAGACCCGTATCTGAGGCCAACGTCCTGACTTTC
>TRBJ1-5|TRBD1|TRBV10-3|few
CAISEDGTGASQPQHF
TGTGCCATCAGTGAAGATGGGACAGGGGCAAGTCAGCCCCAGCATTTT
>TRBJ2-1|NA|TRBV29-1|many
CSVKRDYNEQFF
TGCAGCGTTAAGAGGGACTACAATGAGCAGTTCTTC
>TRBJ2-7|NA|TRBV9|NA
CASSVAPSLYEQYF
TGTGCCAGCAGCGTAGCTCCTAGCCTATACGAGCAGTACTTC
>TRBJ2-7|TRBD2|TRBV7-9|NA
CASSQSIAGEGYEQYF
TGTGCCAGCAGCCAAAGCATAGCGGGAGAGGGCTACGAGCAGTACTTC
>TRBJ2-3|TRBD2|TRBV7-3|many
CASSLGGETDTQYF
TGTGCCAGCAGCTTAGGGGGGGAGACAGATACGCAGTATTTT
>TRBJ2-1|TRBD2|TRBV24-1|NA
CATSDSSSGTYNEQFF
TGTGCCACCAGTGATTCCTCTAGCGGCACATACAATGAGCAGTTCTTC
>TRBJ2-1|NA|TRBV2|NA
CASSGVAGYSYNEQFF
TGTGCCAGCAGTGGAGTGGCAGGGTACTCCTACAATGAGCAGTTCTTC
>TRBJ2-2|TRBD2|TRBV20-1|few
CSAARGGSNTGELFF
TGCAGTGCTGCCCGGGGGGGCTCAAACACCGGGGAGCTGTTTTTT
>TRBJ2-7|TRBD1|TRBV20-1|NA
CSAREIWGQTYEQYF
TGCAGTGCTAGAGAGATTTGGGGACAGACCTACGAGCAGTACTTC
>TRBJ2-1|TRBD2|TRBV23-1|NA
CASKRPLAGGNNEQFF
TGCGCCAGCAAACGCCCACTAGCGGGGGGCAACAATGAGCAGTTCTTC
>TRBJ2-1|NA|TRBV10-1|NA
CASSGLGEEGYNEQFF
TGCGCCAGCAGTGGGCTTGGGGAGGAGGGATACAATGAGCAGTTCTTC
>TRBJ1-1|TRBD1|TRBV5-1|few
CASSFGATGVNTEAFF
TGCGCCAGCAGCTTTGGAGCCACAGGGGTGAACACTGAAGCTTTCTTT
>TRBJ1-4|TRBD1|TRBV5-1|NA
CASSWGTGTGDEKLFF
TGCGCCAGCAGCTGGGGGACCGGGACAGGGGATGAAAAACTGTTTTTT
>TRBJ2-2|NA|TRBV19|NA
CASSISGAGTGELFF
TGTGCCAGTAGTATATCGGGTGCAGGAACCGGGGAGCTGTTTTTT
>TRBJ2-3|NA|TRBV4-1|NA
CASSQEGPGGTDTQYF
TGCGCCAGCAGCCAAGAAGGGCCAGGGGGCACAGATACGCAGTATTTT
>TRBJ2-1|TRBD1|TRBV5-6|few
CASSLAETGTHEQFF
TGTGCCAGCAGCTTGGCGGAGACAGGGACGCATGAGCAGTTCTTC
>TRBJ2-7|NA|TRBV5-1|NA
CASSLNGPSYEQYF
TGCGCCAGCTCGTTAAATGGCCCATCCTACGAGCAGTACTTC